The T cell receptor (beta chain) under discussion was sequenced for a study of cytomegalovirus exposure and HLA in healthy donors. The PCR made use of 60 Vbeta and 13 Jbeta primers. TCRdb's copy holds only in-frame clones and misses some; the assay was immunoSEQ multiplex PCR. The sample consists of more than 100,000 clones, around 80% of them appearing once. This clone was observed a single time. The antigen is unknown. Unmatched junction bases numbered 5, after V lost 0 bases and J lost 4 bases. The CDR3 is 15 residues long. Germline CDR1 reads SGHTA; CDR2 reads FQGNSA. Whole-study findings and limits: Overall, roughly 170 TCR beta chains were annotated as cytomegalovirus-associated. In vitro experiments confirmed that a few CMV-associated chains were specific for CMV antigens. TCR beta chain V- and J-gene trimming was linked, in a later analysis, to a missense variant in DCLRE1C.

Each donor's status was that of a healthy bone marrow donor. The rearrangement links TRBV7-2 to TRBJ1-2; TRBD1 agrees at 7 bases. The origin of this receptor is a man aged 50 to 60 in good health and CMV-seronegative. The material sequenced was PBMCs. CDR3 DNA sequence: TGTGCCAGCAGCTTAGCGACAGGGTTCAGCTATGGCTACACCTTC. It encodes CASSLATGFSYGYTF.